The TCR beta chain under discussion was sequenced for a study of tumor and adjacent non-tumor tissue in lung cancer. Study overall: Patients comprised roughly 12 adenocarcinoma, a couple of squamous cell carcinoma and 1 small cell lung cancer. The study's findings and limits: Tumor repertoires had a smaller top 100 clone share than normal lung. Tumor tissue had significantly higher TCR diversity than normal lung.

A modified ARM-PCR protocol with three rounds of nested PCR amplified TCRbeta. TCRdb recomputed calls from the multiplex PCR reads with MiXCR, one row per CDR3 protein. Seen here are 91,000 or so distinct CDR3 sequences, 67% observed once, and the top ten hold around 19%. The germline CDR1 and CDR2 sequences are LGHNA and YSLEER. The CDR3 consists of 16 residues. RNA was extracted from bulk tissue without any cell sorting. Donors were chemotherapy-naive, newly diagnosed lung cancer surgical patients in China, August–late 2014. In the case of this clonotype: As yet, its antigen is unknown. The CDR3 does not end in the conserved phenylalanine or tryptophan, so this is likely a read error.

The clonotype comes from a man aged 55 to 70 with non-small cell lung cancer. The rearrangement uses TRBV4-3 and TRBJ2-1; D could derive from TRBD1 or TRBD2 (5 bases each). The sequencing sample was made of lung tumor tissue. CDR3: CASSRGARVFYNDQFL. The CDR3, as DNA: TGCGCCAGCAGCCGAGGGGCGAGGGTTTTCTACAATGATCAGTTCTTA.